The sample holds a few counts of the clone carrying this T cell receptor (beta chain). Its specificity is unknown. The authors made TCR beta libraries by quantitative 5'-RACE with molecular barcodes. TCRdb reprocessed the 5' RACE reads with MiXCR, giving one entry per CDR3 protein. The sample lists under 950,000 distinct CDR3 sequences, around a fifth occurring once. V dropped 3 bases and J dropped 3 bases, with 14 bases sitting between them. The V gene's germline CDR1 is KGHSH and CDR2 LQKENI. The CDR3 extends over 15 amino acids. The entry originates in a study of CD8 T cells in ankylosing spondylitis. Regarding the study as a whole: Typical of ankylosing spondylitis blood, it appeared, was a TCR beta motif of under 10 highly homologous variants. Clones tied to disease were said to be significantly enriched in matched ankylosing spondylitis synovial fluid.

This sequence was found in a male donor with ankylosing spondylitis. Sample: blood, either unsorted or a sorted T cell fraction (not recorded which). J is TRBJ2-5 and V is TRBV18; D uncertain. The CDR3 coding sequence is TGTGCCAGCTCACCCAAGCCCAGTCCTAAAGAGACCCAGTACTTC. The encoded protein is CASSPKPSPKETQYF.